The source of this T cell receptor beta chain is a study of T cell changes during pregnancy in multiple sclerosis. TCRdb keeps only in-frame clones here, not all; method: immunoSEQ multiplex PCR. The sample includes approximately 43,000 clones, approximately 94% of them seen just once. The clonotype was recovered from a female donor with multiple sclerosis, enrolled in a pregnancy study. The source was CD8+ T cells from peripheral blood mononuclear cells, collected in the third trimester of pregnancy.

CDR3 DNA sequence: TGTGCCAGCAGTTACTCGTCAGGTTATGCCTATGGCTACACCTTC. Amino acid sequence: CASSYSSGYAYGYTF. The chain joins TRBV6-5 to TRBJ1-2; D is undetermined. Germline V gene lookup returns CDR1 MNHEY and CDR2 SVGAGI. The CDR3 runs 15 residues. V lost 0 bases and J lost 4, with 12 bases in between.